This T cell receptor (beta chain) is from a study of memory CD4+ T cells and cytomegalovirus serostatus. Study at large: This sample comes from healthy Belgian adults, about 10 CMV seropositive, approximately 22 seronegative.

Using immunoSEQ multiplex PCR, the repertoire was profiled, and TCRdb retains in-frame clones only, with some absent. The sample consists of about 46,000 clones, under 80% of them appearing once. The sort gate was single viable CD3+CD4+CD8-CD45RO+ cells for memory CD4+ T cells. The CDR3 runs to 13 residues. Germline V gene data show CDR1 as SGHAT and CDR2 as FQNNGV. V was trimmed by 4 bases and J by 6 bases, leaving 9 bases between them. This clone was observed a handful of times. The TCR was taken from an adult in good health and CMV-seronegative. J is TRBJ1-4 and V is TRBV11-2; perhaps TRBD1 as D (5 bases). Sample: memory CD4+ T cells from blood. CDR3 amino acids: CASSSGSYEKLFF. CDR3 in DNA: TGTGCCAGCAGCTCAGGGAGTTATGAAAAACTGTTTTTT.